The 4 T cell receptor beta chains in this list originate from one sample, sequenced in a study of cytomegalovirus exposure and HLA in healthy donors. Use of 60 Vbeta and 13 Jbeta primers characterized the PCR. Produced via immunoSEQ multiplex PCR; TCRdb's table is partial and in-frame only. The sample carries about 170,000 clones, about 75% recorded once. Sequencing was performed on PBMCs. The receptors originated from a man in his forties in good health and CMV-seropositive.

The chain couples TRBV19 to TRBJ1-6; TRBD1 is a possible D gene (5 bases). CDR1 and CDR2 from the germline V gene are LNHDA and SQIVND (reference sequence). V lost 1 base, J lost 8 bases, and 12 bases lay in between. CDR3 length: 15 amino acids. The CDR3 here is CASSIVTAGDSPLHF. Written as DNA, the CDR3 is TGTGCCAGTAGTATAGTGACAGCGGGGGATTCACCCCTCCACTTT.

This rearrangement joins TRBV6-1 to TRBJ2-7; weak D call: TRBD1 (5 bases). The CDR3 covers 12 residues. V dropped 7 bases and J dropped 2 bases, with 9 bases sitting between them. Germline lookup yields CDR1 MNHNS and CDR2 SASEGT. The CDR3 reads CASKDTTYEQYF. CDR3 coding DNA: TGTGCCAGCAAGGACACAACCTACGAGCAGTACTTC.

V is TRBV11-3 and J is TRBJ2-1; 7 nucleotides match TRBD2. V was clipped by 4 bases and J by 10 bases; unmatched bases: 7. The CDR3 contains 13 residues. The germline gives CDR1 SGHNT, CDR2 YENEEA. The CDR3 nucleotides are TGTGCCAGCAGCTCGGGAGGCCGGGGGGAGCAGTTCTTC. This encodes CASSSGGRGEQFF. Drawing the rest from reference TRBV11-3 and TRBJ2-1, the complete variable domain is EAGVVQSPRYKIIEKKQPVAFWCNPISGHNTLYWYLQNLGQGPELLIRYENEEAVDDSQLPKDRFSAERLKGVDSTLKIQPAELGDSAVYLCASSSGGRGEQFFGPGTRLTVL.

This CDR3 reads CASSPPGSGGNTIYF. The CDR3 DNA reads as TGTGCCAGCTCCCCGCCCGGGTCGGGAGGAAACACCATATATTTT. The chain has TRBV5-4 and TRBJ1-3; D is undetermined. The CDR3 covers 15 residues. Germline loops: CDR1 SGHNT, CDR2 YYREEE (reference sequence). Trimming removed 7 bases at V and 4 bases at J, with 18 bases between.